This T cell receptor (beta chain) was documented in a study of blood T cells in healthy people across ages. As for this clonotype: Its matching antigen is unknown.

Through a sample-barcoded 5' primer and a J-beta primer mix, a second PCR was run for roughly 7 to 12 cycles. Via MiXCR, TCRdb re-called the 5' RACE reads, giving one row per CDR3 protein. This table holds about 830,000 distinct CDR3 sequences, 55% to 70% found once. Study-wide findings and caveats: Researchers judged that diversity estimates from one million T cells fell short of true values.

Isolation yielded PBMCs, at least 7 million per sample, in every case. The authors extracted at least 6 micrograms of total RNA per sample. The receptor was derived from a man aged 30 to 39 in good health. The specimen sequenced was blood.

This CDR3 is CASSLGLAPPLGIYNEQFF. The CDR3 DNA is TGTGCCAGCAGCTTAGGACTAGCGCCCCCTTTGGGGATTTACAATGAGCAGTTCTTC. The chain couples TRBV7-2 to TRBJ2-1, with 8 bases lining up with TRBD2. Germline CDR1 SGHTA, CDR2 FQGNSA. The CDR3 length is 19 residues. After removal of 1 base from V and 4 bases from J, the junction contained 15 bases not matched to a gene.